This TCR beta chain emerged from a study of blood T cell repertoires in COVID-19. Study-wide context: From T cells, B-cell-depleted T cells, or PBMCs came the material, which was cDNA or gDNA.

This clone has more than one count but fewer than ten. CDR1 is MDHEN, CDR2 SYDVKM, per germline. V gave up 5 bases and J gave up 8 bases; unmatched junction bases: 12. This CDR3 has 15 amino acids. Participants, about 18 to 100 years old, spanned approximately 26 US areas. Each recovered donor of Cohort 3 presented with two negative PCRs, clearance, or symptom resolution. Per the study methods: How many nucleated cells were present was estimated from reference gene primer amplification. The assay was immunoSEQ multiplex PCR, and TCRdb's table has in-frame clones only and misses some. Clonal size and the V and J genes are those of that table, whereas D and trimming came from the DNA. The sample includes approximately 380,000 clones, roughly 91% seen only once; the top ten take less than 1.5%.

Material for sequencing was PBMCs or T cells enriched from blood (not recorded which). V gene TRBV28 combines with J gene TRBJ1-2; 9 bases line up with TRBD1. The sequence was collected from a woman between 18 and 29 years old who had recovered from COVID-19. CDR3 sequence: CASSGGTGMFWGYTF. The CDR3 DNA follows: TGTGCCAGCAGTGGGGGGACAGGGATGTTTTGGGGCTACACCTTC.